This passage covers 20 T cell receptor beta chains from one sample sequenced in a study of identical twins. One entry per CDR3 protein, called by TCRdb with MiXCR from the 5' RACE reads. The sample shows around 1.7 million distinct CDR3 sequences, about 30% of them seen only once. Specimen: cord blood. These receptors came from a newborn girl in good health.

This clonotype was counted only a few times. J is TRBJ1-1 and V is TRBV25-1, with TRBD1 identical over 12 bases. The CDR3 runs 17 residues. In germline, CDR1 is MGHDK, CDR2 SYGVNS. Germline trimming cut 6 bases from V and 0 bases from J; bases unmatched to any gene: 8. This CDR3 reads CASSPRDRGRMNTEAFF. The CDR3, as DNA: TGTGCCAGCAGCCCCCGGGACAGGGGGCGGATGAACACTGAAGCTTTCTTT. The variable domain in full, with the rest retrieved from reference TRBV25-1 and TRBJ1-1, is EADIYQTPRYLVIGTGKKITLECSQTMGHDKMYWYQQDPGMELHLIHYSYGVNSTEKGDLSSESTVSRIRTEHFPLTLESARPSHTSQYLCASSPRDRGRMNTEAFFGQGTRLTVV.

The chain is built from TRBV20-1 and TRBJ2-5; D tentatively reads TRBD1 or TRBD2 (5 bases each). The last part of the DNA fits TRBJ2-7 better; the J call may be wrong. CDR3 length: 12 amino acids. From germline, CDR1 is DFQATT and CDR2 SNEGSKA (reference sequence). The CDR3 bases are TGCAGTGCTAGATACGGGACGGACGAGCAGTACTTC. This gives the protein CSARYGTDEQYF.

About this clonotype: It may be a read error: a sequence one base away is much more abundant. The chain employs TRBV21-1 and TRBJ2-7; the table's D call of TRBD1 was not tested on the DNA. TRBV21-1 is given as a pseudogene. CDR3 length: 15 residues. DNA for the CDR3: TGTGCCAGCAGAGAGACAGGGCGCCCCTCCTACGAGCAGTACTTC. This translates into CASRETGRPSYEQYF.

J is TRBJ2-5 and V is TRBV27; TRBD1 might be the D (6 bases). Germline CDR1 is MNHEY and CDR2 is SMNVEV (reference sequence). The CDR3 consists of 13 residues. Deletions cut 3 bases from V and 11 bases from J, with 16 bases between. The CDR3 protein is CASSLGAHNEQYF. CDR3 DNA sequence: TGTGCCAGCAGTTTGGGGGCTCACAATGAGCAGTACTTC.

The J gene is TRBJ2-2, the V gene TRBV27, with 8 bases fitting TRBD1. Losses at the gene ends were 3 bases for V and 5 bases for J; bases not matched to a gene: 8. The CDR3 covers 16 residues. CDR1 is MNHEY, CDR2 SMNVEV, per germline (reference sequence). This CDR3 is CASSFLRTGKTGELFF. DNA for the CDR3: TGTGCCAGCAGTTTTCTTAGGACAGGGAAGACCGGGGAGCTGTTTTTT.

This clonotype was seen a handful of times. This chain uses TRBV24-1 with TRBJ1-2; weak D call: TRBD1 (6 bases). V lost 4 bases and J lost 8, with 16 bases in between. CDR1 is KGHDR, CDR2 SFDVKD, per germline. The CDR3 consists of 14 residues. The CDR3 spells CATSEGHRVGGYTF. The CDR3 DNA reads as TGTGCCACCAGTGAGGGGCACAGGGTAGGGGGCTACACCTTC.

The chain employs TRBV7-9 and TRBJ1-1; no reliable D call. The V end was cut by 1 base, the J end by 11 bases, with 11 bases between. Germline V gene data show CDR1 as SEHNR and CDR2 as FQNEAQ (reference sequence). CDR3 length: 12 amino acids. The CDR3 region is CASSLGQWKAFF. The CDR3 DNA is TGTGCCAGCAGCTTAGGGCAGTGGAAGGCTTTCTTT.

This clonotype was seen more than once but under ten times. This sequence joins TRBV4-2 and TRBJ2-2; D unclear. V lost 6 bases, J lost 5 bases, and 7 bases lay in between. The CDR3 contains 12 residues. Germline CDR1 LGHNA, CDR2 YNFKEQ. CDR3 bases: TGTGCCAGCAGGGAACAAACCGGGGAGCTGTTTTTT. Translated: CASREQTGELFF.

The chain carries TRBV12-3 or TRBV12-4 and TRBJ2-1; D call uncertain. The CDR3 is made up of 14 amino acids. Trimming took 3 bases from V and 3 from J, leaving 9 bases between them. The CDR3 region has the DNA TGTGCCAGCAGTTTTGTAGTTGACTACAATGAGCAGTTCTTC. Translated, it gives CASSFVVDYNEQFF.

The V call is TRBV29-1, the J call TRBJ2-1; D uncertain. V was shortened by 5 bases and J by 0 bases, with 11 bases between the two germline ends. Germline V CDR1 and CDR2: SQVTM, ANQGSEA. This CDR3 has 14 amino acids. The CDR3 DNA reads as TGCAGCGTTAGCGACATCTACTCCTACAATGAGCAGTTCTTC. It encodes CSVSDIYSYNEQFF.

This rearrangement joins TRBV7-8 to TRBJ1-2; the D gene is possibly TRBD1 (5 bases). CDR3 length equals 15 residues. Per the germline V gene, CDR1 is SGHVS and CDR2 is FQNEAQ. V was shortened by 2 bases and J by 4 bases, with 14 bases between the two germline ends. The CDR3: CASSLRRGTSYGYTF. Written as DNA, the CDR3 is TGTGCCAGCAGCTTACGTCGGGGGACGAGCTATGGCTACACCTTC.

This clonotype was seen at least ten times. The chain couples TRBV29-1 to TRBJ2-7, with unresolved D. Looked up from germline, CDR1 is SQVTM and CDR2 is ANQGSEA. CDR3 size: 16 residues. V shed 6 bases and J shed 0 bases, with 21 bases lying between them. The CDR3 region has the DNA TGCAGCGTCGGCCTTTCATTGGGCAGTAGCTCCTACGAGCAGTACTTC. It specifies CSVGLSLGSSSYEQYF.

The genes are TRBV6-5 and TRBJ1-4; D might be TRBD1 (6 bases). Trimming cost V 6 bases and J 3 bases, with 14 bases left between them. The CDR3 loop spans 15 amino acids. Germline-derived CDR1 and CDR2 are MNHEY and SVGAGI. For the CDR3, the DNA is TGTGCCAGCAGACCACAGACAGGCCCTAATGAAAAACTGTTTTTT. This translates into CASRPQTGPNEKLFF.

In its sample, this clonotype was seen a few times. The chain employs TRBV12-3 or TRBV12-4 and TRBJ2-5; D may be TRBD2 (7 bases). With the DNA end fitting TRBJ2-7 better, the J assignment may be wrong. This CDR3 is built from 13 residues. The CDR3 bases are TGTGCCAGCAGTTTAGAGGGGGGGACCGAGCAGTACTTC. Amino acids: CASSLEGGTEQYF.

The chain combines TRBV20-1 with TRBJ1-4; D gene ambiguous. The germline CDR1 and CDR2 sequences are DFQATT and SNEGSKA (reference sequence). V lost 1 base and J 10 bases, leaving 7 bases between the germline ends. The CDR3 spans 11 residues. The CDR3 bases are TGCAGTGCTAGAGTCCGGGGAAAACTGTTTTTT. As protein: CSARVRGKLFF.

The chain recombines TRBV12-3 or TRBV12-4 with TRBJ2-1; D possibly uses TRBD1 or TRBD2 (5 bases each). CDR3 length equals 13 residues. The CDR3 loop reads CVTAGSSYNEQFF. CDR3 nucleotide sequence: TGTGTAACGGCAGGGAGCTCCTACAATGAGCAGTTCTTC.

A few counts support this clonotype. The DNA of the CDR3 is TGTGCCAGAACTTTCTCGGGCGCTCAAGCTGAAGCTTTCTTT. It is translated as CARTFSGAQAEAFF. The chain joins TRBV2 to TRBJ1-1; D is undetermined. Trimming removed 9 bases at V and 6 bases at J, with 20 bases between. This CDR3 has 14 residues. Germline values: CDR1 SNHLY, CDR2 FYNNEI.

This clonotype was seen only a few times. The J gene is TRBJ1-2, the V gene TRBV3-1; 7 bases align to TRBD1. The germline CDR1 and CDR2 sequences are LGHDT and YNNKEL (reference sequence). J was trimmed by 7 bases and V by 4 bases; bases with no gene match: 9. The CDR3 sequence is 14 residues long. As DNA, the CDR3 is TGTGCCAGCAGCCGAGGGGGCGCATTAGGTGGCTACACCTTC. Protein sequence: CASSRGGALGGYTF.

This clonotype was counted a few times. V gene TRBV13 combines with J gene TRBJ1-6; D is undetermined. The V gene's germline CDR1 is PRHDT and CDR2 FYEKMQ (reference sequence). V lost 4 bases to trimming and J lost 7 bases, with 5 bases between them. The CDR3 runs 12 residues. In DNA, the CDR3 is TGTGCCAGCAGCTCCATCAATTCACCCCTCCACTTT. This sequence encodes CASSSINSPLHF.

This clonotype was detected a few times. This rearrangement joins TRBV7-2 to TRBJ2-5, with D possibly being TRBD2 (5 bases). Germline CDR1 SGHTA, CDR2 FQGNSA. This CDR3 region has 15 residues. V gave up 5 bases and J gave up 0 bases, with 13 bases separating them. DNA for the CDR3: TGTGCCAGCAGCAAGGACTTCTTGTACCAAGAGACCCAGTACTTC. Translation: CASSKDFLYQETQYF. Looking up the rest from reference TRBV7-2 and TRBJ2-5 gives the full variable domain: GAGVSQSPSNKVTEKGKDVELRCDPISGHTALYWYRQSLGQGLEFLIYFQGNSAPDKSGLPSDRFSAERTGGSVSTLTIQRTQQEDSAVYLCASSKDFLYQETQYFGPGTRLLVL.